This TCR beta chain came from a study of beta chain features in type 1 diabetes. General study points: TCRB CDR3s were moderately but significantly shorter in Type 1 diabetes patients in all four CD4+ subsets. Compared to healthy donors, patients appeared to have naive, central memory and Treg TCRB repertoires that were more alike. PCR may have favored shorter templates equally in patients and controls.

CD45RO/CCR7/CD25/CD127/CD95/CD27 sorting isolated CD4+ naive, central memory, regulatory and stem cell-like memory cells. Trimming removed 3 bases at V and 0 bases at J, with 4 bases between. CDR3 size: 13 residues. Germline loops: CDR1 MNHEY, CDR2 SMNVEV (reference sequence). Expressed TCRB transcripts were sequenced because the isolated RNA had all been reverse transcribed beforehand. Naive, central memory and regulatory T cell samples yielded about 4 million reads on average. Generated by immunoSEQ multiplex PCR, the TCRdb table keeps only in-frame clones and is missing some. The sample contains some 350,000 clones, roughly 13% of which appear only once. As for this clone: The antigen is not known. Other DNA sequences in this sample translate to the same CDR3.

The rearrangement links TRBV27 to TRBJ2-3; no definite D call. The source of this sequence is a woman aged 18-30 years with type 1 diabetes. The sample taken for sequencing was naive CD4+ T cells from blood. The CDR3 sequence: CASSFYSTDTQYF. The CDR3 nucleotides are TGTGCCAGCAGTTTCTATAGCACAGATACGCAGTATTTT.